This passage covers 8 T cell receptor beta chains from one sample sequenced in a study of molecular identifiers for immune sequencing clone quantification. TCRdb reprocessed the PCR reads with MiXCR, giving one entry per CDR3 protein. The table includes 90,000 or so distinct CDR3 sequences, under 25% detected once. Sequences were obtained from naive CD8+ T cells from blood, with Jurkat cell RNA spiked in. Regarding subset: FACS-sorted CD8+CD4-CCR7+CD45RA+ naive T cells. Receptors originate from a human donor in good health. Some libraries in this study had Jurkat cell RNA spiked in.

This clonotype has a count of ten or more. V usage is TRBV18 and J usage is TRBJ2-2; D perhaps matches TRBD1 (5 bases). This CDR3 has 17 amino acids. Germline V gene data show CDR1 as KGHSH and CDR2 as LQKENI. V shed 1 base and J shed 0 bases, with 12 bases lying between them. The CDR3 region is CASSPRFDSTNTGELFF. The CDR3 DNA reads TGTGCCAGCTCACCACGATTTGACAGTACGAACACCGGGGAGCTGTTTTTT.

A word on this clonotype: A much larger clone lies a single base off, so this may be a read error. The V and J genes are TRBV20-1 and TRBJ2-2; TRBD1 or TRBD2 may be the D gene (5 bases each). CDR1 DFQATT and CDR2 SNEGSKA come from the germline V gene (reference sequence). Trimming stripped 7 bases from V and 4 bases from J, with 10 bases between. CDR3 length: 12 amino acids. CDR3 sequence reads: CSGGISTGELFF. In nucleotides, the CDR3 is TGCAGTGGGGGGATTAGCACCGGGGAGCTGTTTTTT.

This clonotype appeared many times. The rearrangement uses TRBV6-5 and TRBJ1-1, with D tentatively TRBD1 (6 bases). CDR1 and CDR2 (germline): MNHEY, SVGAGI. CDR3 size: 13 residues. Trimming pared 3 bases from V and 8 bases from J, leaving 13 bases between. The CDR3 DNA is TGTGCCAGCAGTTATCCCATGGGGGCCGAAGCTTTCTTT. Translation: CASSYPMGAEAFF.

This clonotype was counted at least ten times. V usage is TRBV6-5 and J usage is TRBJ2-7; tentative D call: TRBD2 (5 bases). There are 16 residues in the CDR3. The germline V gene has CDR1 MNHEY and CDR2 SVGAGI. Trimming cost V 6 bases and J 3 bases, with 21 bases left between them. The CDR3 loop is CASSLAIWVRDYEQYF. CDR3 coding DNA: TGTGCCAGCAGCCTAGCCATCTGGGTCCGAGACTACGAGCAGTACTTC.

The table lists this clonotype with many counts. V usage is TRBV6-2 or TRBV6-3 and J usage is TRBJ2-5; D is unresolved. V was cut by 6 bases and J by 4 bases, with 15 bases left in between. This CDR3 has 14 amino acids. In germline, CDR1 is MNHEY, CDR2 SVGEGT. The CDR3 spells CASSPPLRGETQYF. The CDR3 DNA is TGTGCCAGCAGCCCCCCTCTACGAGGAGAGACCCAGTACTTC.

This chain links TRBV20-1 with TRBJ2-1, with TRBD2 matching over 7 bases. This CDR3 contains 15 residues. Looked up from germline, CDR1 is DFQATT and CDR2 is SNEGSKA (reference sequence). Trimming removed 6 bases from V and 7 bases from J; junction bases left unmatched: 15. DNA for the CDR3: TGCAGTGCCCAGGTTTTGGGGGAGGGCCTAAATGAGCAGTTCTTC. It yields the protein CSAQVLGEGLNEQFF.

The chain has TRBV2 and TRBJ2-1, with 7 bases aligning to TRBD2. The CDR3 spans 20 residues. From germline, CDR1 is SNHLY and CDR2 FYNNEI. The V gene end was trimmed by 5 bases and the J gene end by 0 bases; junction bases not matched to a gene: 19. The CDR3 nucleotides read TGTGCCAGCAGTTCGCGGGGGACTTCCATGGCCGTTCGCTCCTACAATGAGCAGTTCTTC. This codes for CASSSRGTSMAVRSYNEQFF.

Concerning this clonotype: Germline is not matched at one junction end, which may reflect a read error. This chain connects TRBV12-3 or TRBV12-4 to TRBJ2-1; D gene unclear. The CDR3 runs to 15 residues. CDR3 residues: CASSPISGTYNGQFF. As DNA, the CDR3 is TGTGCCAGCAGCCCGATTTCGGGCACCTACAATGGGCAGTTCTTC.